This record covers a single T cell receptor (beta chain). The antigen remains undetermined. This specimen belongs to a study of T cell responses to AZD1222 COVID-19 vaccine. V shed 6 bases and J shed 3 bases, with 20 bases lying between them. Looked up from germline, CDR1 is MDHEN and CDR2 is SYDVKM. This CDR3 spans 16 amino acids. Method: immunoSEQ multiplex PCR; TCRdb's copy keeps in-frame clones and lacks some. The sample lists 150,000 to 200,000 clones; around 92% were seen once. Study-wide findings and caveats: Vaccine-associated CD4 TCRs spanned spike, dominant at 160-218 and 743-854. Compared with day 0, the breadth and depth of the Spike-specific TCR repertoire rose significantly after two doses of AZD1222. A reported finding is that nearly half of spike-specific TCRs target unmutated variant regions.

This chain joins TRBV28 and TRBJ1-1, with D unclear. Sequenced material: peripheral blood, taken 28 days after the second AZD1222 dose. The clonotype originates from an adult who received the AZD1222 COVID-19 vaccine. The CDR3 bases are TGTGCCAGCAGCCCGCTTCCGGGTGATCGGGACACTGAAGCTTTCTTT. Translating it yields CASSPLPGDRDTEAFF.